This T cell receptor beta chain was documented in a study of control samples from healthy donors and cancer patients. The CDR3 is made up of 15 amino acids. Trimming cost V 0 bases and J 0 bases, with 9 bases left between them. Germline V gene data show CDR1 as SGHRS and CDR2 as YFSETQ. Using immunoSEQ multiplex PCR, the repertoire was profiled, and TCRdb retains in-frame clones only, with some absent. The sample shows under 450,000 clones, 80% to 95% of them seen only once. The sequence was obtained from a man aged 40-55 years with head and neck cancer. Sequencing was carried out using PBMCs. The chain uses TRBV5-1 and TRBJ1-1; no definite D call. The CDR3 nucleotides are TGCGCCAGCAGCTTGGAGAACGGGATGAACACTGAAGCTTTCTTT. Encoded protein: CASSLENGMNTEAFF. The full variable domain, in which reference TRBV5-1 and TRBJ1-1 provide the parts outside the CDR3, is KAGVTQTPRYLIKTRGQQVTLSCSPISGHRSVSWYQQTPGQGLQFLFEYFSETQRNKGNFPGRFSGRQFSNSRSEMNVSTLELGDSALYLCASSLENGMNTEAFFGQGTRLTVV.